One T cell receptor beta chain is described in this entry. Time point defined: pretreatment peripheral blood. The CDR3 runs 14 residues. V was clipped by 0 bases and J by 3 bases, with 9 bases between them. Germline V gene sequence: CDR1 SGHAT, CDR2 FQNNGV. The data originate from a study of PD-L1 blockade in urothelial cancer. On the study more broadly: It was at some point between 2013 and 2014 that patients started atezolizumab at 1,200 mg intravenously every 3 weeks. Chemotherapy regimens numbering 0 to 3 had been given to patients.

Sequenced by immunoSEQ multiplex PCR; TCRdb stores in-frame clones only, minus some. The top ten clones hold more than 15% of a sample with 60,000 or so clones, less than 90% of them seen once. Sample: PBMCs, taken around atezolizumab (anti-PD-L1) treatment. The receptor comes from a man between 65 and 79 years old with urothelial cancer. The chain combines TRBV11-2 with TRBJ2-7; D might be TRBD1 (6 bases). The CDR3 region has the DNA TGTGCCAGCAGCTTAGATACAGGGCTCTACGAGCAGTACTTC. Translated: CASSLDTGLYEQYF.